Listed below are T cell receptor beta chains from one sample, sequenced in a study of T cells expressing NK-cell markers. TCRdb re-called the 5' RACE reads, yielding one record per CDR3 amino acid sequence without DNA. This table lists 150,000 to 160,000 distinct CDR3 sequences. Sequenced input: blood T cells: a sorted CD56 or NKG2C T cell subset, CD4+ or CD8+ T cells, or bulk PBMC T cells (not recorded which). The receptors derive from a woman in her forties or fifties in good health. The CDR3 runs from the conserved cysteine through the conserved F or W. Fields, in order: J gene, V gene, CDR3 protein.

J gene: TRBJ2-5; V gene: TRBV28; CDR3 protein: CASRTQETQYF
J gene: TRBJ2-1; V gene: TRBV27; CDR3 protein: CASSGESYNEQFF
J gene: TRBJ2-2; V gene: TRBV5-1; CDR3 protein: CASSFESGGLTGELFF
J gene: TRBJ2-7; V gene: TRBV7-2; CDR3 protein: CASSSQGAPQYF
J gene: TRBJ2-3; V gene: TRBV6-4; CDR3 protein: CASSLAGGSTDTQYF
J gene: TRBJ2-7; V gene: TRBV7-9; CDR3 protein: CASSSTRSSYEQYF
J gene: TRBJ1-1; V gene: TRBV14; CDR3 protein: CASSTLNTGGNTEAFF
J gene: TRBJ1-1; V gene: TRBV5-1; CDR3 protein: CASSLGGQGMNTEAFF
J gene: TRBJ1-6; V gene: TRBV10-3; CDR3 protein: CAISEPNSPLHF
J gene: TRBJ2-3; V gene: TRBV6-1; CDR3 protein: CASVEEGVDTQYF
J gene: TRBJ2-7; V gene: TRBV27; CDR3 protein: CASSFGAVDYEQYF
J gene: TRBJ2-3; V gene: TRBV3-1; CDR3 protein: CASSQVPSSASTDTQYF
J gene: TRBJ1-2; V gene: TRBV27; CDR3 protein: CASSFWVYGYTF
J gene: TRBJ1-1; V gene: TRBV28; CDR3 protein: CASSSSGTHTEAFF
J gene: TRBJ2-2; V gene: TRBV4-1; CDR3 protein: CASSQGVGRYTGELFF
J gene: TRBJ2-1; V gene: TRBV20-1; CDR3 protein: CSATDHSYNEQFF
J gene: TRBJ2-6; V gene: TRBV7-6; CDR3 protein: CASSLPGFSGANVLTF
J gene: TRBJ1-1; V gene: TRBV19; CDR3 protein: CASSGGRGMNTEAFF
J gene: TRBJ2-5; V gene: TRBV5-8; CDR3 protein: CASNYRFEPLGQETQYF
J gene: TRBJ2-1; V gene: TRBV24-1; CDR3 protein: CATSDLLRGNEQFF
J gene: TRBJ2-1; V gene: TRBV6-5; CDR3 protein: CASSPGSGSLGWFF
J gene: TRBJ1-1; V gene: TRBV20-1; CDR3 protein: CSARDPTVTGYTEAFF
J gene: TRBJ2-2; V gene: TRBV10-3; CDR3 protein: CAITGVDTGELFF
J gene: TRBJ2-4; V gene: TRBV15; CDR3 protein: CATSRADSQAKNIQYF
J gene: TRBJ2-1; V gene: TRBV12-3/TRBV12-4; CDR3 protein: CASRAGTRQFF
J gene: TRBJ2-5; V gene: TRBV6-2/TRBV6-3; CDR3 protein: CASSYEPETQYF
J gene: TRBJ2-5; V gene: TRBV11-3; CDR3 protein: CASSLDVAGPQETQYF
J gene: TRBJ2-1; V gene: TRBV5-1; CDR3 protein: CASRGTSLEQFF
J gene: TRBJ2-3; V gene: TRBV7-9; CDR3 protein: CASSSVPLLETQYF
J gene: TRBJ2-1; V gene: TRBV7-9; CDR3 protein: CASSSPGEQFF
J gene: TRBJ2-1; V gene: TRBV3-1; CDR3 protein: CASSQQDFDNEQFF
J gene: TRBJ2-1; V gene: TRBV14; CDR3 protein: CASSQGTREKIYNEQFF
J gene: TRBJ2-1; V gene: TRBV4-1; CDR3 protein: CASSQDPTDNEQFF
J gene: TRBJ2-7; V gene: TRBV4-1; CDR3 protein: CASSQDAYLTEQYF
J gene: TRBJ1-4; V gene: TRBV7-9; CDR3 protein: CASSSYGQGNMGKLFF
J gene: TRBJ2-3; V gene: TRBV5-5; CDR3 protein: CASSFGDDTQYF
J gene: TRBJ2-7; V gene: TRBV20-1; CDR3 protein: CSARYPTESGEQYF
J gene: TRBJ2-5; V gene: TRBV5-5; CDR3 protein: CASSLGAANQETQYF
J gene: TRBJ2-1; V gene: TRBV4-2; CDR3 protein: CASSQGLAPPNNEQFF
J gene: TRBJ2-7; V gene: TRBV3-1; CDR3 protein: CASSQDKMVENYEQYF
J gene: TRBJ2-5; V gene: TRBV5-1; CDR3 protein: CASSQSPGQAAPNWETQYF
J gene: TRBJ2-3; V gene: TRBV30; CDR3 protein: CAFLGSSRSTDTQYF
J gene: TRBJ2-1; V gene: TRBV27; CDR3 protein: CASTFGYEQFF
J gene: TRBJ2-1; V gene: TRBV20-1; CDR3 protein: CSARDQGGGELNEQFF
J gene: TRBJ2-3; V gene: TRBV15; CDR3 protein: CATSREGRDTQYF
J gene: TRBJ1-4; V gene: TRBV4-1; CDR3 protein: CASSQGAGVAKLFF
J gene: TRBJ2-1; V gene: TRBV19; CDR3 protein: CASSLRMAYNEQFF
J gene: TRBJ2-1; V gene: TRBV20-1; CDR3 protein: CSVPGDSSYNEQFF
J gene: TRBJ2-6; V gene: TRBV25-1; CDR3 protein: CASSGPGQGVTGANVLTF
J gene: TRBJ2-2; V gene: TRBV9; CDR3 protein: CASSVSGGPVGGELFF
J gene: TRBJ2-7; V gene: TRBV2; CDR3 protein: CASQELAGGPYEQYF
J gene: TRBJ2-5; V gene: TRBV20-1; CDR3 protein: CSARAGGGQETQYF
J gene: TRBJ2-7; V gene: TRBV27; CDR3 protein: CASGLAGAYEQYF
J gene: TRBJ2-2; V gene: TRBV6-5; CDR3 protein: CASSYVAGVNTGELFF
J gene: TRBJ2-1; V gene: TRBV7-9; CDR3 protein: CASSWSTEQFF